Shown below are 10 T cell receptor beta chains from a single sample sequenced in a study of T cell responses to AZD1222 COVID-19 vaccine. TCRdb's copy holds only in-frame clones and misses some; the assay was immunoSEQ multiplex PCR. The profile covers about 190,000 clones, with approximately 90% appearing a single time and 6.9% taken by the ten largest. The source was peripheral blood, collected on day 0 of AZD1222 vaccination. These receptors were taken from an adult in good health.

This chain connects TRBV4-1 to TRBJ1-6; D call uncertain. CDR3 size: 16 residues. Germline assignment: CDR1 MGHRA and CDR2 YSYEKL. Between the trimmed V and J ends, which lost 1 base and 8 bases, there was a span of 15 bases. The CDR3 loop reads CASSQGGGIQYSPLHF. The CDR3 nucleotides read TGCGCCAGCAGCCAAGGTGGCGGGATCCAGTATTCACCCCTCCACTTT.

The chain joins TRBV3-1 (or the pseudogene TRBV3-2) to TRBJ1-2, with a possible D match to TRBD1 (5 bases). Trimming removed 4 bases at V and 1 base at J, with 25 bases between. Germline CDR1 and CDR2: LGHDT and YNNKEL (reference sequence). CDR3 length: 19 residues. The chain's CDR3 is CASSLRPLPRQRSNYGYTF. In nucleotides, the CDR3 is TGTGCCAGCAGCCTACGACCCCTACCCCGACAGAGAAGTAACTATGGCTACACCTTC.

The V and J genes are TRBV14 and TRBJ2-3; no firm D call. CDR1 SGHDN and CDR2 FVKESK come from the germline V gene. V lost 0 bases and J 4 bases, leaving 11 bases between the germline ends. CDR3 length: 15 amino acids. The CDR3 loop is CASSQEFRGADTQYF. The DNA of the CDR3 is TGTGCCAGCAGCCAAGAGTTTAGAGGCGCAGATACGCAGTATTTT. The full variable domain, its missing parts supplied by reference TRBV14 and TRBJ2-3, is EAGVTQFPSHSVIEKGQTVTLRCDPISGHDNLYWYRRVMGKEIKFLLHFVKESKQDESGMPNNRFLAERTGGTYSTLKVQPAELEDSGVYFCASSQEFRGADTQYFGPGTRLTVL.

The chain joins TRBV3-1 (or the pseudogene TRBV3-2) to TRBJ2-1, with D perhaps matching TRBD2 (5 bases). With 1 base removed from V and 4 bases from J, the gap between germline ends came to 8 bases. This CDR3 region has 14 residues. Germline V gives CDR1 LGHDT, CDR2 YNNKEL (reference sequence). The chain's CDR3 is CASSQVSGYNEQFF. CDR3 DNA sequence: TGTGCCAGCAGCCAAGTAAGCGGATACAATGAGCAGTTCTTC.

This CDR3 reads CASSLDTGGETQYF. For the CDR3, the DNA is TGCGCCAGCAGCTTGGATACAGGCGGCGAGACCCAGTACTTC. This chain connects TRBV5-1 to TRBJ2-5, with D tentatively TRBD1 (5 bases). The V end lost 0 bases, the J end lost 5 bases, and 11 bases lay between the germline ends. Per the germline V gene, CDR1 is SGHRS and CDR2 is YFSETQ. The CDR3 is made up of 14 amino acids.

There are a few counts of this clone. The chain uses TRBV7-2 and TRBJ1-2; possibly TRBD1 for D (5 bases). This CDR3 spans 14 amino acids. The V and J ends lost 1 base and 8 bases respectively, with 14 bases between them. Germline loops: CDR1 SGHTA, CDR2 FQGNSA. The CDR3 sequence is CASSLDGGRGGYTF. The CDR3 nucleotides read TGTGCCAGCAGCTTAGACGGGGGTCGGGGCGGCTACACCTTC.

V is TRBV2 and J is TRBJ1-6; no reliable D call. The CDR3 extends over 12 amino acids. Looked up from germline, CDR1 is SNHLY and CDR2 is FYNNEI. V lost 1 base and J 16 bases, leaving 11 bases between the germline ends. The CDR3 sequence is CASSEVSNALHF. In DNA, the CDR3 is TGTGCCAGCAGTGAAGTGAGTAACGCACTCCACTTT.

CDR3 coding DNA: TGTGCCAGCAAAGCGACGACAGGGGTGTTAAATGGCTACACCTTC. Amino acids: CASKATTGVLNGYTF. This chain connects TRBV6-5 to TRBJ1-2, with 8 positions matching TRBD1. The germline V gene has CDR1 MNHEY and CDR2 SVGAGI. J gave up 6 bases and V 7 bases, and 13 bases lay outside the gene matches. This CDR3 comprises 15 residues.

The V gene is TRBV5-6, the J gene TRBJ1-1; possible D gene TRBD1, 5 bases. Per the germline V gene, CDR1 is SGHDT and CDR2 is YYEEEE. This CDR3 is 15 amino acids long. Trimming shortened V by 2 bases and J by 3 bases, and 14 bases separated the two germline ends. DNA of the CDR3: TGTGCCAGCAGCTTTTCAACGGGAGGGGACACTGAAGCTTTCTTT. It specifies CASSFSTGGDTEAFF.

The chain is built from TRBV7-6 and TRBJ1-5, with 9 nucleotides matching TRBD1. Germline V lookup: CDR1 SGHVS, CDR2 FNYEAQ. The length of the CDR3 is 17 residues. V gave up 4 bases and J gave up 2 bases; unmatched junction bases: 9. CDR3 residues: CASSSRTGDDRNQPQHF. The CDR3, as DNA: TGTGCCAGCAGCTCTCGGACAGGGGACGATCGCAATCAGCCCCAGCATTTT.